One sample yielded the 27 T cell receptor beta chains listed below, sequenced in a study of cytomegalovirus exposure and HLA in healthy donors. Clones were read by immunoSEQ multiplex PCR, and TCRdb kept only the in-frame ones, dropping some. Of roughly 180,000 clones in the sample, around nine tenths were seen once. Sequenced input: PBMCs. Receptors were obtained from a young man in good health and CMV-seropositive.

This chain joins TRBV2 and TRBJ2-7; possible D gene TRBD2, 6 bases. Germline lookup yields CDR1 SNHLY and CDR2 FYNNEI. Trimming removed 5 bases at V and 4 bases at J, with 9 bases between. This CDR3 contains 12 residues. The CDR3, as DNA: TGTGCCAGCAGTTGGAGGGCTTACGAGCAGTACTTC. It is translated as CASSWRAYEQYF.

As concerns this clone: Other DNA sequences in the same sample also yield this CDR3. This chain joins TRBV11-2 and TRBJ2-1; D might be TRBD2 (6 bases). Germline assignment: CDR1 SGHAT and CDR2 FQNNGV. CDR3 size: 12 residues. The germline V and J ends were trimmed by 5 bases and 8 bases, with 10 bases remaining between them. CDR3 bases: TGTGCCAGCAGCCTGGGGGGAGATGAGCAGTTCTTC. Amino acid sequence: CASSLGGDEQFF.

This sequence joins TRBV29-1 and TRBJ2-7, with 10 bases identical to TRBD1. With 4 bases clipped from V and 3 bases from J, the junction kept 3 bases outside the gene matches. The CDR3 has 13 amino acids. CDR1 SQVTM and CDR2 ANQGSEA come from the germline V gene. This CDR3 is CSVVRDRGYEQYF. The CDR3 bases are TGCAGCGTTGTCCGGGACAGGGGCTACGAGCAGTACTTC.

CDR3 loop: CASSMSGGNQETQYF. The CDR3 nucleotides read TGTGCCAGCAGTATGAGCGGGGGGAACCAAGAGACCCAGTACTTC. The chain employs TRBV27 and TRBJ2-5, with TRBD2 identical over 9 bases. Trimming took 5 bases from V and 0 from J; bases not matched to a gene: 4. The CDR3 contains 15 residues. CDR1 and CDR2 from the germline V gene are MNHEY and SMNVEV (reference sequence).

The chain uses TRBV9 and TRBJ2-1; 8 positions agree with TRBD2. The CDR3 totals 14 residues. Germline values: CDR1 SGDLS, CDR2 YYNGEE. Trimming at V came to 6 bases and at J to 6 bases, leaving 8 bases not matched to a gene. The CDR3 sequence: CASKPSGSFNEQFF. CDR3 DNA sequence: TGTGCCAGCAAACCCAGCGGGAGCTTCAATGAGCAGTTCTTC.

V gene TRBV11-2 combines with J gene TRBJ2-1; 11 nucleotides agree with TRBD2. This CDR3 has 15 residues. With 3 bases clipped from V and 4 bases from J, the junction kept 2 bases outside the gene matches. CDR1 SGHAT and CDR2 FQNNGV come from the germline V gene. CDR3 loop: CASSFGTSGYNEQFF. In nucleotides, the CDR3 is TGTGCCAGCAGCTTCGGGACTAGCGGATACAATGAGCAGTTCTTC.

The chain has TRBV6-6 and TRBJ2-1; no definite D call. CDR3 length: 11 residues. V shed 1 base and J shed 7 bases, with 2 bases lying between them. CDR1 and CDR2 (germline): MNHNY, SVGAGI (reference sequence). For the CDR3, the DNA is TGTGCCAGCAGTTACTTAAATGAGCAGTTCTTC. The encoded protein is CASSYLNEQFF.

In this sample, this clone turned up once. V and J are TRBV25-1 and TRBJ1-2; TRBD1 matches at 9 bases. Germline V lookup: CDR1 MGHDK, CDR2 SYGVNS. The V and J ends lost 6 bases and 4 bases, in that order; junction bases with no gene match: 9. This CDR3 has 15 amino acids. CDR3 residues: CASSGKGQGLYGYTF. In DNA, the CDR3 is TGTGCCAGCAGCGGGAAGGGACAGGGCCTCTATGGCTACACCTTC.

This clone showed up just once. The V call is TRBV19, the J call TRBJ1-2; maybe TRBD1 (5 bases). The CDR3 spans 13 residues. Germline CDR1 is LNHDA and CDR2 is SQIVND (reference sequence). The ends were cut back, 6 bases at V and 2 bases at J, with 10 bases in the middle. The CDR3 region has the DNA TGTGCCAGTAGCAGACAGTCCAACTATGGCTACACCTTC. Translating it yields CASSRQSNYGYTF.

The chain combines TRBV27 with TRBJ2-5; 9 bases map to TRBD1. The DNA end favors TRBJ2-7, so the J call may be wrong. Germline assignment: CDR1 MNHEY and CDR2 SMNVEV (reference sequence). The CDR3 is 16 residues long. The CDR3 loop reads CASSLYGTGIDDEQYF. DNA of the CDR3: TGTGCCAGCAGTTTATACGGGACAGGGATAGACGACGAGCAGTACTTC.

V and J are TRBV30 and TRBJ1-5; TRBD1 is a possible D gene (5 bases). The CDR3 has 16 residues. Per the germline V gene, CDR1 is GTSNPN and CDR2 is SVGIG (reference sequence). Trimming took off 3 bases at V and 2 bases at J, with 17 bases between the two ends. The CDR3 nucleotides read TGTGCCTGGAGCCTAGTAGGGGTCTGGGGCAATCAGCCCCAGCATTTT. It is translated as CAWSLVGVWGNQPQHF.

The V and J genes are TRBV4-1 and TRBJ2-1, with D possibly being TRBD1 or TRBD2 (5 bases each). Germline CDR1 and CDR2: MGHRA and YSYEKL. There are 14 residues in the CDR3. Trimming stripped 4 bases from V and 7 bases from J, with 14 bases between. CDR3 sequence (DNA): TGCGCCAGCAGCCCCAGGGACGGCGGGAATGAGCAGTTCTTC. Amino acid sequence: CASSPRDGGNEQFF.

The chain uses TRBV4-2 and TRBJ2-1; 10 nucleotides align to TRBD2. This CDR3 spans 16 amino acids. Germline V gene sequence: CDR1 LGHNA, CDR2 YNFKEQ. J lost 2 bases, V lost 6 bases, and 7 bases had no gene match. The DNA of the CDR3 is TGTGCCAGCAGGCTAGAACTAGCGGGACCCTACAATGAGCAGTTCTTC. It translates to CASRLELAGPYNEQFF.

This chain links TRBV7-2 with TRBJ2-1; D may correspond to TRBD1 or TRBD2 (5 bases each). This CDR3 has 13 amino acids. Germline V gives CDR1 SGHTA, CDR2 FQGNSA. V lost 1 base and J 7 bases, leaving 8 bases between the germline ends. In nucleotides, the CDR3 is TGTGCCAGCAGCTTAGGATGGGGGAATGAGCAGTTCTTC. It translates to CASSLGWGNEQFF.

The chain couples TRBV6-6 to TRBJ1-1, with D perhaps matching TRBD1 (6 bases). Between the trimmed V and J ends, which lost 8 bases and 5 bases, there was a span of 12 bases. CDR1 is MNHNY, CDR2 SVGAGI, per germline (reference sequence). The CDR3 has 12 amino acids. Here the CDR3 DNA reads TGTGCCAGCCATCAGGGGTTGACTGAAGCTTTCTTT. This codes for CASHQGLTEAFF.

The chain uses TRBV5-6 and TRBJ2-7; 8 bases are shared with TRBD1. CDR3 length: 14 amino acids. The trim removed 4 bases at V and 5 bases at J, leaving 8 bases unmatched. Germline assignment: CDR1 SGHDT and CDR2 YYEEEE. For the CDR3, the DNA is TGTGCCAGCAGCCCCTGGACAGGGCTAAACGAGCAGTACTTC. Encoded protein: CASSPWTGLNEQYF.

The chain links TRBV7-9 to TRBJ2-7, with D perhaps being TRBD1 or TRBD2 (5 bases each). V shed 4 bases and J shed 7 bases, with 14 bases lying between them. This CDR3 spans 13 amino acids. The germline V gene has CDR1 SEHNR and CDR2 FQNEAQ (reference sequence). The chain's CDR3 is CASSSGTDGEQYF. The CDR3 DNA follows: TGTGCCAGCAGCTCGGGGACGGATGGGGAGCAGTACTTC.

The chain combines TRBV4-1 with TRBJ2-1; no reliable D call. The CDR3 runs to 15 residues. Germline V gives CDR1 MGHRA, CDR2 YSYEKL. The V and J ends lost 4 bases and 7 bases respectively, with 17 bases between them. The CDR3 sequence is CASSRSPQTFNEQFF. Here the CDR3 DNA reads TGCGCCAGCAGCCGCTCTCCCCAGACGTTTAATGAGCAGTTCTTC.

CDR3 in DNA: TGTGCCAGCAGCTTCCGGGACTCCGGCTACAATGAGCAGTTCTTC. Translated: CASSFRDSGYNEQFF. The V and J genes are TRBV5-4 and TRBJ2-1, with a tentative D call TRBD2 (6 bases). The germline V gene encodes CDR1 SGHNT and CDR2 YYREEE (reference sequence). This CDR3 contains 15 residues. Trimming took 2 bases from V and 3 from J, leaving 12 bases between them. Drawing the rest from reference TRBV5-4 and TRBJ2-1, the complete variable domain is ETGVTQSPTHLIKTRGQQVTLRCSSQSGHNTVSWYQQALGQGPQFIFQYYREEENGRGNFPPRFSGLQFPNYSSELNVNALELDDSALYLCASSFRDSGYNEQFFGPGTRLTVL.

Only one count was recorded for this clone. V and J are TRBV30 and TRBJ2-5, with D perhaps matching TRBD1 (5 bases). This CDR3 comprises 13 residues. From germline, CDR1 is GTSNPN and CDR2 SVGIG (reference sequence). Deletions cut 0 bases from V and 5 bases from J, with 10 bases between. The CDR3 here is CAWSVPGSETQYF. CDR3 nucleotide sequence: TGTGCCTGGAGTGTACCAGGGTCCGAGACCCAGTACTTC.

The V gene is TRBV30, the J gene TRBJ2-2; D is undetermined. Trimming pared 0 bases from V and 5 bases from J, leaving 7 bases between. The CDR3 length is 13 residues. Germline CDR1 reads GTSNPN; CDR2 reads SVGIG (reference sequence). CDR3 coding DNA: TGTGCCTGGAGTGTACGTAGAACCGGGGAGCTGTTTTTT. Its protein is CAWSVRRTGELFF.

The V and J genes are TRBV5-6 and TRBJ2-7; D is undetermined. The CDR3 is made up of 13 amino acids. Germline V gives CDR1 SGHDT, CDR2 YYEEEE. V dropped 0 bases and J dropped 4 bases, with 8 bases sitting between them. The DNA for the CDR3 is TGTGCCAGCAGCTTGGCTCTGCCTTACGAGCAGTACTTC. It is translated as CASSLALPYEQYF.

The V call is TRBV5-1, the J call TRBJ2-3, with a tentative D call TRBD2 (6 bases). This CDR3 spans 14 amino acids. Deletions cut 4 bases from V and 2 bases from J, with 11 bases between. The V gene's germline CDR1 is SGHRS and CDR2 YFSETQ. Here the CDR3 DNA reads TGCGCCAGCAGCCCCGGGACTTCCACAGATACGCAGTATTTT. It specifies CASSPGTSTDTQYF.

This chain joins TRBV7-3 and TRBJ2-3; unclear D gene. Trimming pared 1 base from V and 5 bases from J, leaving 7 bases between. In germline, CDR1 is SGHTA, CDR2 FQGTGA. CDR3 length: 13 amino acids. The CDR3 bases are TGTGCCAGCAGCTTAAGGGCCCTAGATACGCAGTATTTT. Its translation is CASSLRALDTQYF.

Only one count was recorded for this clone. The chain carries TRBV7-8 and TRBJ2-6; TRBD1 matches 10 bases. Germline V gene lookup returns CDR1 SGHVS and CDR2 FQNEAQ. The CDR3 covers 17 residues. After removal of 1 base from V and 1 base from J, the junction contained 1 base not matched to a gene. CDR3 nucleotide sequence: TGTGCCAGCAGCTTAGGGACAGGGGGATCTGGGGCCAACGTCCTGACTTTC. It translates to CASSLGTGGSGANVLTF.

The chain links TRBV6-6 to TRBJ1-5; D unresolved. The CDR3 runs to 15 residues. CDR1 MNHNY and CDR2 SVGAGI come from the germline V gene (reference sequence). The V gene lost 0 bases and the J gene lost 2 bases, with 8 bases spanning the gap. The CDR3 nucleotides are TGTGCCAGCAGTTACTCACATATCGGCAATCAGCCCCAGCATTTT. Its protein is CASSYSHIGNQPQHF.

The V call is TRBV6-5, the J call TRBJ1-2, with 10 bases lining up with TRBD1. From germline, CDR1 is MNHEY and CDR2 SVGAGI. The CDR3 sequence is 12 residues long. J was trimmed by 6 bases and V by 7 bases; bases with no gene match: 2. The CDR3 DNA follows: TGTGCCAGCACCGGGACAGGGGATGGCTACACCTTC. The encoded protein is CASTGTGDGYTF.